Listed here are 30 T cell receptor beta chains from one sample, sequenced in a study of CD8+ T cells in alopecia areata. Stated treatment: oral pan-JAK inhibitor, 5-10 mg twice daily. RNA extraction was followed by reverse transcription into cDNA, which acted as the sequencing template. Sequenced by immunoSEQ multiplex PCR; TCRdb stores in-frame clones only, minus some. Of over 100,000 clones in the sample, 53% were seen once. The sequences come from CD4+ T cells sorted from blood, collected at week 4, from a patient treated with tofacitinib. The receptor source for this set is a human donor with alopecia areata.

This rearrangement joins TRBV29-1 to TRBJ2-7; 7 bases align to TRBD1. The CDR3 sequence is 15 residues long. CDR1 is SQVTM and CDR2 is ANQGSEA in the germline V gene. V lost 5 bases, J lost 0 bases, and 10 bases stayed unmatched. CDR3 amino acids: CSVQRTGSSSYEQYF. CDR3 coding DNA: TGCAGCGTTCAAAGGACAGGATCAAGCTCCTACGAGCAGTACTTC.

The V call is TRBV29-1, the J call TRBJ1-2, with 7 bases lining up with TRBD1. Germline V gene data show CDR1 as SQVTM and CDR2 as ANQGSEA. CDR3 length: 16 amino acids. V lost 7 bases and J lost 0; bases outside the gene matches: 14. The CDR3 reads CSAAGQPPGSNYGYTF. For the CDR3, the DNA is TGCAGCGCTGCGGGACAGCCCCCAGGTTCTAACTATGGCTACACCTTC.

This sequence joins TRBV5-6 and TRBJ2-1, with a possible D match to TRBD2 (5 bases). The CDR3 spans 15 residues. The germline V gene has CDR1 SGHDT and CDR2 YYEEEE. The V gene lost 4 bases and the J gene lost 0 bases, with 11 bases spanning the gap. CDR3 nucleotides: TGTGCCAGCAGCGGAGGACTTAGCTCCTACAATGAGCAGTTCTTC. Translating it yields CASSGGLSSYNEQFF.

This chain connects TRBV18 to TRBJ2-5; D possibly corresponds to TRBD1 (5 bases). Looked up from germline, CDR1 is KGHSH and CDR2 is LQKENI. There are 14 residues in the CDR3. The V end was cut by 3 bases, the J end by 3 bases, with 11 bases between. CDR3 sequence (DNA): TGTGCCAGCTCACCCGATTCGACAGAAGAGACCCAGTACTTC. Translated, it gives CASSPDSTEETQYF.

This clone was seen repeatedly, ten times or more. This chain links TRBV6-5 with TRBJ2-5; D is unclear. V was cut by 4 bases and J by 6 bases, with 9 bases left in between. Germline values: CDR1 MNHEY, CDR2 SVGAGI. This CDR3 region has 12 residues. The CDR3 reads CASSWEGKTQYF. DNA of the CDR3: TGTGCCAGCAGTTGGGAAGGGAAGACCCAGTACTTC.

The chain has TRBV2 and TRBJ1-2; D is unresolved. The CDR3 runs 13 residues. Trimming shortened V by 7 bases and J by 4 bases, and 13 bases separated the two germline ends. From germline, CDR1 is SNHLY and CDR2 FYNNEI. CDR3 nucleotide sequence: TGTGCCAGCACCTCCCCGGGGATCTATGGCTACACCTTC. This sequence encodes CASTSPGIYGYTF.

A few counts support this clone. The rearrangement uses TRBV7-2 and TRBJ1-3; 8 nucleotides line up with TRBD1. The CDR3 totals 16 residues. Germline CDR1 and CDR2: SGHTA and FQGNSA. After removal of 6 bases from V and 0 bases from J, the junction contained 7 bases not matched to a gene. The CDR3 reads CASRRDRGFSGNTIYF. The CDR3 DNA reads TGTGCCAGCAGACGAGACAGGGGATTCTCTGGAAACACCATATATTTT.

The chain combines TRBV29-1 with TRBJ1-1; no definite D call. There are 15 residues in the CDR3. Germline V gives CDR1 SQVTM, CDR2 ANQGSEA. The V and J ends lost 0 bases and 0 bases respectively, with 11 bases between them. The CDR3 reads CSVEDRAEMNTEAFF. The CDR3 bases are TGCAGCGTTGAAGATCGGGCAGAGATGAACACTGAAGCTTTCTTT.

In its sample, this clone was seen a few times. Here the CDR3 DNA reads TGCAGCGTCGGGCTAGCGGGGGGTTCCTCTGGGGCCAACGTCCTGACTTTC. Residues: CSVGLAGGSSGANVLTF. The J gene is TRBJ2-6, the V gene TRBV29-1; 11 bases are shared with TRBD2. The germline V gene has CDR1 SQVTM and CDR2 ANQGSEA. There are 17 residues in the CDR3. The V and J ends lost 6 bases and 0 bases, in that order; junction bases with no gene match: 7.

Remarks on this clone: Other DNA sequences in this sample translate to the same CDR3. The chain has TRBV29-1 and TRBJ1-2, with D uncertain. Per the germline V gene, CDR1 is SQVTM and CDR2 is ANQGSEA. The CDR3 has 9 residues. V lost 6 bases to trimming and J lost 6 bases, with 5 bases between them. CDR3 residues: CSVDNGYTF. The CDR3 DNA sequence: TGCAGCGTCGACAATGGCTACACCTTC. Filled out from reference TRBV29-1 and TRBJ1-2, the complete variable domain reads SAVISQKPSRDICQRGTSLTIQCQVDSQVTMMFWYRQQPGQSLTLIATANQGSEATYESGFVIDKFPISRPNLTFSTLTVSNMSPEDSSIYLCSVDNGYTFGSGTRLTVV.

The V gene is TRBV30, the J gene TRBJ2-7; D may be TRBD1 or TRBD2 (6 bases each). CDR1 is GTSNPN, CDR2 SVGIG, per germline (reference sequence). With 5 bases removed from V and 6 bases from J, the gap between germline ends came to 17 bases. The CDR3 spans 13 residues. The CDR3 nucleotides are TGTGCCTGGGTCCGCCGGGGGCTGGGCGAGCAGTACTTC. Amino acids: CAWVRRGLGEQYF.

This clone came up a few times. This sequence joins TRBV29-1 and TRBJ2-1, with 9 nucleotides matching TRBD2. CDR3 length: 14 residues. Germline V CDR1 and CDR2: SQVTM, ANQGSEA. The CDR3 spells CSSKAAGGIDEQFF. The CDR3 nucleotides read TGCTCCTCTAAGGCGGCGGGAGGGATAGATGAGCAGTTCTTC.

The CDR3 spells CASSQVVSETQYF. The CDR3 DNA reads TGCGCCAGCAGCCAAGTCGTGTCAGAGACCCAGTACTTC. This chain uses TRBV4-1 with TRBJ2-5; no clear D gene. CDR1 is MGHRA, CDR2 YSYEKL, per germline. The V end lost 1 base, the J end lost 4 bases, and 7 bases lay between the germline ends. CDR3 length equals 13 residues.

This sequence joins TRBV7-9 and TRBJ1-2; 9 bases align to TRBD1. The V and J ends lost 4 bases and 5 bases, in that order; junction bases with no gene match: 8. CDR3 size: 15 residues. The germline CDR1 and CDR2 sequences are SEHNR and FQNEAQ (reference sequence). The CDR3: CASSSRTGDIYGYTF. DNA for the CDR3: TGTGCCAGCAGCTCCCGGACAGGGGATATATATGGCTACACCTTC.

This clone was counted a few times. The chain carries TRBV10-3 and TRBJ2-4, with TRBD1 matching over 9 bases. J gave up 6 bases and V 0 bases, and 6 bases lay outside the gene matches. CDR3 length equals 16 residues. The germline V gene encodes CDR1 ENHRY and CDR2 SYGVKD. This CDR3 is CAISESSGGQGNIQYF. The CDR3 coding sequence is TGTGCCATCAGTGAGTCTTCTGGGGGACAGGGAAACATTCAGTACTTC.

This clone was picked up a small number of times. The rearrangement joins TRBV30 to TRBJ1-2; 8 bases align to TRBD1. Unmatched junction bases numbered 12, after V lost 0 bases and J lost 6 bases. From germline, CDR1 is GTSNPN and CDR2 SVGIG (reference sequence). The CDR3 has 16 residues. The CDR3 region has the DNA TGTGCCTGGAGTGTAGAAGGGAGGACAGGGTGGAATGGCTACACCTTC. Translating it yields CAWSVEGRTGWNGYTF.

The rearrangement uses TRBV5-4 and TRBJ2-7; D assignment may be TRBD1 or TRBD2 (5 bases each). The ends were cut back, 5 bases at V and 0 bases at J, with 15 bases in the middle. Germline CDR1 and CDR2: SGHNT and YYREEE (reference sequence). This CDR3 region has 15 residues. As DNA, the CDR3 is TGTGCCAGCAGTCGATCCGGGACGGTCTCCTACGAGCAGTACTTC. Its protein product is CASSRSGTVSYEQYF.

The genes are TRBV29-1 and TRBJ1-1; D remains unclear. The germline gives CDR1 SQVTM, CDR2 ANQGSEA. V dropped 2 bases and J dropped 1 base, with 11 bases sitting between them. There are 14 residues in the CDR3. The CDR3, as DNA: TGCAGCGTTGAAATGGTATTAGGGAACACTGAAGCTTTCTTT. Encoded protein: CSVEMVLGNTEAFF.

V and J are TRBV7-6 and TRBJ2-7, with TRBD1 as a possible D gene (6 bases). The CDR3 length is 13 residues. The germline V gene encodes CDR1 SGHVS and CDR2 FNYEAQ. V was clipped by 2 bases and J by 7 bases, with 12 bases between them. In nucleotides, the CDR3 is TGTGCCAGCAGCTTACGCAGGGGAGATGAGCAGTACTTC. It yields the protein CASSLRRGDEQYF.

This CDR3 is CASSPGLISGGLTYEQYF. The CDR3 region has the DNA TGCGCCAGCAGCCCGGGCCTGATAAGCGGGGGGCTCACCTACGAGCAGTACTTC. The chain has TRBV5-1 and TRBJ2-7, with TRBD2 matching over 9 bases. Germline CDR1 reads SGHRS; CDR2 reads YFSETQ. The CDR3 loop spans 18 amino acids. Unmatched junction bases numbered 16, after V lost 4 bases and J lost 2 bases.

The chain couples TRBV29-1 to TRBJ2-3; D is uncertain. Per germline, CDR1 SQVTM and CDR2 ANQGSEA. The CDR3 length is 17 residues. Trimming shortened V by 4 bases and J by 1 base, and 21 bases separated the two germline ends. CDR3 residues: CSVVNFLEEARTDTQYF. DNA for the CDR3: TGCAGCGTTGTGAACTTTCTCGAGGAAGCCCGCACAGATACGCAGTATTTT.

The sample holds a few counts of this clone. The chain recombines TRBV15 with TRBJ2-7; tentatively, D is TRBD1 or TRBD2 (5 bases each). The CDR3 spans 20 residues. Germline CDR1 LNHNV, CDR2 YYDKDF (reference sequence). V lost 0 bases and J lost 2, with 26 bases in between. The DNA of the CDR3 is TGTGCCACCAGCAGAGAAAGTCCGGGACGAAGGCGTCCGTCTCCCTACGAGCAGTACTTC. It specifies CATSRESPGRRRPSPYEQYF.

This clone was seen only a few times. The J gene is TRBJ2-6, the V gene TRBV4-1; no firm D call. Germline values: CDR1 MGHRA, CDR2 YSYEKL. V was cut by 0 bases and J by 1 base, with 10 bases left in between. CDR3 length: 17 residues. The chain's CDR3 is CASSQDLLPSGANVLTF. The CDR3 region has the DNA TGCGCCAGCAGCCAAGATCTACTGCCTTCTGGGGCCAACGTCCTGACTTTC.

This clone was observed a handful of times. The chain links TRBV2 to TRBJ2-7; the match to TRBD1 covers 8 bases. Germline CDR1 is SNHLY and CDR2 is FYNNEI. This CDR3 comprises 13 residues. The trim removed 7 bases at V and 2 bases at J, leaving 4 bases unmatched. The CDR3 DNA follows: TGTGCCAGCAACAGACAGGGGACCTACGAGCAGTACTTC. It is translated as CASNRQGTYEQYF. The full variable domain, completed using reference TRBV2 and TRBJ2-7, is EPEVTQTPSHQVTQMGQEVILRCVPISNHLYFYWYRQILGQKVEFLVSFYNNEISEKSEIFDDQFSVERPDGSNFTLKIRSTKLEDSAMYFCASNRQGTYEQYFGPGTRLTVT.

V and J are TRBV7-8 and TRBJ2-3; no firm D call. The CDR3 sequence is 13 residues long. The ends were cut back, 5 bases at V and 6 bases at J, with 12 bases in the middle. The germline V gene encodes CDR1 SGHVS and CDR2 FQNEAQ. As DNA, the CDR3 is TGTGCCAGCAGCCCGCCGGTAGAGGATACGCAGTATTTT. Its protein is CASSPPVEDTQYF.

The chain combines TRBV7-9 with TRBJ2-5; the match to TRBD2 covers 14 bases. In germline, CDR1 is SEHNR, CDR2 FQNEAQ (reference sequence). With 7 bases clipped from V and 4 bases from J, the junction kept 8 bases outside the gene matches. The CDR3 contains 16 residues. CDR3: CASTGLAGEVAETQYF. CDR3 bases: TGTGCCAGCACGGGACTAGCGGGAGAGGTTGCAGAGACCCAGTACTTC.

This clone showed up just a few times. The CDR3: CAKAAGRAVEQFF. In nucleotides, the CDR3 is TGTGCCAAAGCAGCGGGGCGGGCGGTTGAGCAGTTCTTC. This chain links TRBV7-2 with TRBJ2-1; 7 bases are shared with TRBD2. Germline V lookup: CDR1 SGHTA, CDR2 FQGNSA. The CDR3 is 13 amino acids. Trimming took 10 bases from V and 9 from J; bases not matched to a gene: 12.

The chain employs TRBV30 and TRBJ1-2; tentatively, D is TRBD1 (6 bases). Germline CDR1 and CDR2: GTSNPN and SVGIG (reference sequence). CDR3 length: 15 residues. Trimming left V 0 bases short and J 7 bases short, with 18 bases between. CDR3 sequence reads: CAWSVVDRSSFGYTF. In DNA, the CDR3 is TGTGCCTGGAGTGTAGTTGACAGGTCTTCGTTTGGCTACACCTTC.

The V gene is TRBV5-1, the J gene TRBJ2-7; the D gene is possibly TRBD1 (5 bases). This CDR3 is built from 12 residues. The V end lost 0 bases, the J end lost 12 bases, and 13 bases lay between the germline ends. Germline CDR1 reads SGHRS; CDR2 reads YFSETQ. The CDR3 DNA sequence: TGCGCCAGCAGCTTGGATGACAGAGTAAGGTACTTC. Translated, it gives CASSLDDRVRYF.

This chain joins TRBV7-2 and TRBJ2-1; 9 positions agree with TRBD1. The CDR3 is 15 amino acids. Germline values: CDR1 SGHTA, CDR2 FQGNSA. The J segment lost 7 bases and the V segment lost 5 bases, leaving 9 bases of the junction unmatched. CDR3 DNA sequence: TGTGCCAGCAGCCCCGGGACAGGGAATCGGAATGAGCAGTTCTTC. Its protein is CASSPGTGNRNEQFF.